This record concerns one T cell receptor (beta chain) sequence. In the authors' methods: Amplification of reference gene primers provided the estimated nucleated cell counts. Produced via immunoSEQ multiplex PCR; TCRdb's table is partial and in-frame only. V and J calls and clone size come straight from that table; D and trimming were deduced from the DNA. Among tens of thousands of clones listed, approximately 80% were seen once. Patients in Seattle were enrolled during active infection, then followed longitudinally. This entry comes from a study of blood T cell repertoires in COVID-19. The overall study: Sources were T cells, B-cell-depleted T cells, or PBMCs; the material itself was cDNA or gDNA.

This clonotype was obtained from a man aged 70 or older with COVID-19, enrolled during active disease. Sequencing was carried out using peripheral blood.

The CDR3, as DNA: TGTGCCAGCAGCACCTCGGGACAGGCAATGGGTGGCTACACCTTC. Translation gives CASSTSGQAMGGYTF. The chain couples TRBV28 to TRBJ1-2; 8 nucleotides align to TRBD1. The germline CDR1 and CDR2 sequences are MDHEN and SYDVKM. The CDR3 runs to 15 residues. V shed 6 bases and J 7 bases; nucleotides not matched to a gene: 13.